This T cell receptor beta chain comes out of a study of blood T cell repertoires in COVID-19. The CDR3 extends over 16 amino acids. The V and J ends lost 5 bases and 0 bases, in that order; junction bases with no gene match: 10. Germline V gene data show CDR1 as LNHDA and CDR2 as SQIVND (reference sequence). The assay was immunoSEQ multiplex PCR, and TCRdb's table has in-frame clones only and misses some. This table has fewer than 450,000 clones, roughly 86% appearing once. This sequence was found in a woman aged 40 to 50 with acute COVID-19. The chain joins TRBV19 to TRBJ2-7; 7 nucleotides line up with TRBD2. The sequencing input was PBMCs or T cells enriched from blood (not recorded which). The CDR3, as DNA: TGTGCCAGTAGTCCCTCTGGGCGGGGGTTCTCCTACGAGCAGTACTTC. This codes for CASSPSGRGFSYEQYF.